A single sample is the source of the 15 T cell receptor beta chains below, sequenced in a study of cytomegalovirus exposure and HLA in healthy donors. The PCR made use of 60 Vbeta and 13 Jbeta primers. Method: immunoSEQ multiplex PCR; TCRdb's copy keeps in-frame clones and lacks some. The sample data list some 200,000 clones. Material for sequencing was PBMCs. Receptors originate from a young woman in good health and CMV-seropositive.

This sequence joins TRBV15 and TRBJ2-5; D gene unclear. The CDR3 length is 15 residues. Germline values: CDR1 LNHNV, CDR2 YYDKDF (reference sequence). The V and J ends lost 0 bases and 2 bases respectively, with 10 bases between them. CDR3 sequence: CATSRDRSLQETQYF. As DNA, the CDR3 is TGTGCCACCAGCAGAGATCGCTCGCTACAAGAGACCCAGTACTTC.

The V call is TRBV5-4, the J call TRBJ1-2; the D gene is possibly TRBD1 (5 bases). V was cut by 0 bases and J by 5 bases, with 14 bases left in between. Germline V gene data show CDR1 as SGHNT and CDR2 as YYREEE (reference sequence). The CDR3 is 15 amino acids. CDR3 nucleotide sequence: TGTGCCAGCAGCTTGGTCAGGGAGGCCCCATATGGCTACACCTTC. Amino acid sequence: CASSLVREAPYGYTF.

This rearrangement joins TRBV5-3 to TRBJ2-7; no firm D call. TRBV5-3 is assigned to the ORF class and has an uncertain function. The V gene lost 5 bases and the J gene lost 1 base, with 13 bases spanning the gap. This CDR3 comprises 14 residues. The chain's CDR3 is CARSSTEYSYEQYF. The DNA of the CDR3 is TGTGCCAGAAGTTCGACGGAGTATTCCTACGAGCAGTACTTC.

The chain carries TRBV18 and TRBJ2-5; D perhaps matches TRBD1 (5 bases). The DNA end is more similar to TRBJ2-7, so the J call may be wrong. CDR1 KGHSH and CDR2 LQKENI come from the germline V gene. This CDR3 is built from 14 residues. In DNA form, the CDR3 reads TGTGCCAGCTCACAGGCAGGGCAAGCTGACGAGCAGTACTTC. Its protein is CASSQAGQADEQYF.

The CDR3 loop reads CASSSGLYNEQFF. As DNA, the CDR3 is TGTGCCAGCAGCAGCGGGTTATACAATGAGCAGTTCTTC. V and J are TRBV7-2 and TRBJ2-1; D is perhaps TRBD2 (6 bases). The CDR3 contains 13 residues. Trimming left V 5 bases short and J 4 bases short, with 9 bases between. Germline V CDR1 and CDR2: SGHTA, FQGNSA.

The chain carries TRBV9 and TRBJ2-1; TRBD2 might be the D (6 bases). The CDR3 is 15 residues long. V lost 0 bases, J lost 2 bases, and 9 bases lay in between. The V gene's germline CDR1 is SGDLS and CDR2 YYNGEE. The CDR3 region has the DNA TGTGCCAGCAGCGTAGATGCGGGGACCTACAATGAGCAGTTCTTC. Translating it yields CASSVDAGTYNEQFF.

The V call is TRBV6-5, the J call TRBJ2-5, with D perhaps matching TRBD1 (6 bases). The CDR3 loop spans 14 amino acids. Between the trimmed V and J ends, which lost 4 bases and 0 bases, there was a span of 9 bases. Germline V lookup: CDR1 MNHEY, CDR2 SVGAGI. The CDR3 coding sequence is TGTGCCAGCAGTTCCGGGACAAACCAAGAGACCCAGTACTTC. It specifies CASSSGTNQETQYF.

The chain joins TRBV2 to TRBJ2-1; 10 nucleotides line up with TRBD2. V was clipped by 5 bases and J by 2 bases; unmatched bases: 9. This CDR3 has 17 residues. Per the germline V gene, CDR1 is SNHLY and CDR2 is FYNNEI. CDR3 nucleotides: TGTGCCAGCAGTACGGGAGCGAGCGGGAGGGCCTACAATGAGCAGTTCTTC. This encodes CASSTGASGRAYNEQFF.

The chain employs TRBV7-6 and TRBJ2-7; 9 bases are shared with TRBD2. The germline V gene encodes CDR1 SGHVS and CDR2 FNYEAQ. The V and J ends lost 3 bases and 6 bases, in that order; junction bases with no gene match: 6. The CDR3 is made up of 14 amino acids. The DNA of the CDR3 is TGTGCCAGCAGCTTTCCGGGACTAGCAAGCGAGCAGTACTTC. Its translation is CASSFPGLASEQYF.

The rearrangement links TRBV2 to TRBJ1-5; no clear D gene. Germline CDR1 is SNHLY and CDR2 is FYNNEI. This CDR3 is built from 13 residues. The germline V and J ends were trimmed by 8 bases and 4 bases, with 12 bases remaining between them. The CDR3 sequence is CASEADSNQPQHF. The CDR3 DNA sequence: TGTGCCAGCGAGGCAGACTCAAATCAGCCCCAGCATTTT.

V usage is TRBV27 and J usage is TRBJ2-1; TRBD2 agrees at 10 bases. The CDR3 length is 13 residues. Per germline, CDR1 MNHEY and CDR2 SMNVEV (reference sequence). Germline trimming cut 2 bases from V and 10 bases from J; bases unmatched to any gene: 2. CDR3: CASSLGGLAEQFF. As DNA, the CDR3 is TGTGCCAGCAGTTTAGGGGGACTAGCGGAGCAGTTCTTC.

The chain combines TRBV9 with TRBJ1-2; D remains unclear. The CDR3 has 12 residues. CDR1 is SGDLS and CDR2 is YYNGEE in the germline V gene. Trimming took 4 bases from V and 8 from J, leaving 12 bases between them. The CDR3 reads CASSPGGGGYTF. The CDR3 DNA sequence: TGTGCCAGCAGCCCGGGTGGAGGCGGCTACACCTTC.

The chain has TRBV12-5 and TRBJ2-3, with TRBD2 matching 15 bases. The junction had 8 bases not matched to a gene; V was cut back by 5 bases and J by 5 bases. This CDR3 has 17 amino acids. Germline V CDR1 and CDR2: LGHNT, FRNRAP. The CDR3 coding sequence is TGTGCTAGTGGTCCCGGACTAGCGGGGGGGCGGGAAGATACGCAGTATTTT. Its translation is CASGPGLAGGREDTQYF.

This chain links TRBV7-2 with TRBJ2-2; D is perhaps TRBD2 (5 bases). Germline-derived CDR1 and CDR2 are SGHTA and FQGNSA. The CDR3 contains 15 residues. Trimming cost V 5 bases and J 3 bases, with 13 bases left between them. For the CDR3, the DNA is TGTGCCAGCAGCACACGGACGGGATACACCGGGGAGCTGTTTTTT. It codes for CASSTRTGYTGELFF. Together with reference TRBV7-2 and TRBJ2-2, the CDR3 gives the full variable domain: GAGVSQSPSNKVTEKGKDVELRCDPISGHTALYWYRQSLGQGLEFLIYFQGNSAPDKSGLPSDRFSAERTGGSVSTLTIQRTQQEDSAVYLCASSTRTGYTGELFFGEGSRLTVL.

The chain uses TRBV7-2 and TRBJ1-6; D remains unclear. Germline values: CDR1 SGHTA, CDR2 FQGNSA. CDR3 size: 15 residues. The V and J ends lost 1 base and 6 bases respectively, with 10 bases between them. The CDR3 region is CASSLGAPSNSPLHF. The CDR3 DNA sequence: TGTGCCAGCAGCTTAGGGGCCCCCAGTAATTCACCCCTCCACTTT.